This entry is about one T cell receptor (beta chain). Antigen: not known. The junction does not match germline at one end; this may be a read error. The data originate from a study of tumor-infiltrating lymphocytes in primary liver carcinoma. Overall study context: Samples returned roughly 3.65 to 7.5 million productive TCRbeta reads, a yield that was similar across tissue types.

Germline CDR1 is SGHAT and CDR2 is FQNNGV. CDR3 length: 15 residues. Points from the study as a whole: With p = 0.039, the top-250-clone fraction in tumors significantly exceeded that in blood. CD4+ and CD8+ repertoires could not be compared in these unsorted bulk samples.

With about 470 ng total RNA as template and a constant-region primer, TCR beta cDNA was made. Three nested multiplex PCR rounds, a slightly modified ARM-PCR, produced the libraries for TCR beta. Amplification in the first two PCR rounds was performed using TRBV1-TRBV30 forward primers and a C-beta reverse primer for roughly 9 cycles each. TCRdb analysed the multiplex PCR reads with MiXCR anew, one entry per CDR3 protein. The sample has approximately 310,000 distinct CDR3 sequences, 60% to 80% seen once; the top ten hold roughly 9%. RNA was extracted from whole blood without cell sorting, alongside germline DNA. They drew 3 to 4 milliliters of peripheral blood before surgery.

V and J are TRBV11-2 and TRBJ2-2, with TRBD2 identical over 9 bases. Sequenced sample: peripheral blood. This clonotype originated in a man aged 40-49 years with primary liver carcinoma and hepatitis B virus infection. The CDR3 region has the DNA TGTGCCGGCAGCCCCGGCGGGAGGGTCGGCGGGGAGCTGTTTTTC. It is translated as CAGSPGGRVGGELFF.